Listed below are T cell receptor beta chains from one sample, sequenced in a study of circulating and synovial CD4+ cells in juvenile arthritis. Sequencing was performed with immunoSEQ multiplex PCR; in TCRdb, only in-frame clones are kept and a portion is missing. In the table there are about 33,000 clones, nearly 95% of which are singletons. The sequenced sample was CD4+ T cells from blood. The receptors derive from a human donor with juvenile idiopathic arthritis. Both conserved end residues are part of each CDR3. The D gene is left open where the match is weak. Some rows have no size entry. The others give once, few or many, or a class for an expanded clone.

v_call	clone_size	j_call	d_call	cdr3_nt	cdr3_aa
TRBV5-1	-	TRBJ2-5	TRBD1	TGCGCCAGCAGCGGGGACAGGGACTCCCAGTACTTC	CASSGDRDSQYF
TRBV5-4	-	TRBJ2-1	-	TGTGCCAGCAGCCCAGGGGGGCTGGCGAACAATGAGCAGTTCTTC	CASSPGGLANNEQFF
TRBV6-1	-	TRBJ1-2	-	TGTGCCAGCAGTGCACGGACAGAAGCTTATGGCTACACCTTC	CASSARTEAYGYTF
TRBV5-4	once	TRBJ2-7	TRBD1	TGTGCCAGCAGCCCTCGGGACAGGGACTACGAGCAGTACTTC	CASSPRDRDYEQYF
TRBV10-2	once	TRBJ2-3	TRBD2	TGCGCCAGCAGGGCGGGGGGGCCGACTAGAGATACGCAGTATTTT	CASRAGGPTRDTQYF
TRBV21-1	-	TRBJ2-2	-	TGTGCCAGCAGCAAAGTCGAGCAGGGAGGCGGCACCGGGGAGCTGTTTTTT	CASSKVEQGGGTGELFF
TRBV19	-	TRBJ2-2	-	TGTGCCAGTCTAGCACAGCTGAACACCGGGGAGCTGTTTTTT	CASLAQLNTGELFF
TRBV11-2	-	TRBJ1-2	-	TGTGCCAGCAGCCCAAGGAAGAAAATACAGGCTTGGGGCTACACCTTC	CASSPRKKIQAWGYTF
TRBV19	-	TRBJ2-1	-	TGTGCCAGTAGTATGGTGGCAGGGGGGTGGGATGAGCAGTTCTTC	CASSMVAGGWDEQFF
TRBV27	-	TRBJ2-7	TRBD2	TGTGCCAGCACCAGGACTAGCGGGACTTACGAGCAGTACTTC	CASTRTSGTYEQYF
TRBV5-8	-	TRBJ1-5	-	TGTGCCAGCAGATGGCTCGGGGGGCATAGCAATCAGCCCCAGCATTTT	CASRWLGGHSNQPQHF
TRBV7-2	-	TRBJ2-7	TRBD2	TGTGCCAGCAGCTGGGTAGCGGGGGGTCGAGAGTCGTACGAGCAGTACTTC	CASSWVAGGRESYEQYF
TRBV28	-	TRBJ2-7	TRBD1	TGTGCCAGCAGTGTGGACAGGGGGCCGCTCTGGTCCCTAACTCTACCCCACGAGCAGTACTTC	CASSVDRGPLWSLTLPHEQYF
TRBV7-2	-	TRBJ1-5	TRBD1	TGTGCCAGCAGCTGGACAGGGGCGGGCAATCAGCCCCAGCATTTT	CASSWTGAGNQPQHF
TRBV5-1	-	TRBJ2-5	-	TGCGCCAGCAGCTTGGGGGGCTGGGGAGAGACCCAGTACTTC	CASSLGGWGETQYF
TRBV5-4	-	TRBJ2-3	-	TGTGCCAGCAGCCCAGGGGATGATACGCAGTATTTT	CASSPGDDTQYF
TRBV7-2	-	TRBJ2-2	TRBD1	TGTGCCAGCAGCCCCGGGGACAGAGACACCGGGGAGCTGTTTTTT	CASSPGDRDTGELFF
TRBV9	-	TRBJ1-1	-	TGTGCCAGCAGCTCGAGGGCGAGAGAAGCTTTCTTT	CASSSRAREAFF
TRBV27	-	TRBJ2-3	-	TGTGCCAGCAGTTTTTCAACAGGGACCCGAGGAACAGATACGCAGTATTTT	CASSFSTGTRGTDTQYF
TRBV28	-	TRBJ1-1	-	TGTGCCAGCAGTTTATCAGTCATGAACACTGAAGCTTTCTTT	CASSLSVMNTEAFF
TRBV14	-	TRBJ2-3	TRBD2	TGTGCCAGCAGCCACCTCCCGGGACTAGGATCATCAGATACGCAGTATTTT	CASSHLPGLGSSDTQYF
TRBV28	-	TRBJ2-1	-	TGTGCCAGCAGTTACAGGGAAGACAATGAGCAGTTCTTC	CASSYREDNEQFF
TRBV10-1	few	TRBJ2-7	TRBD1	TGCGCCAGCAGATTTCCTGACAGGGGCTACGAGCAGTACTTC	CASRFPDRGYEQYF
TRBV4-1	-	TRBJ2-1	TRBD2	TGCGCCAGCAGCCAGTCTAGCGGGAACTACAATGAGCAGTTCTTC	CASSQSSGNYNEQFF
TRBV5-1	-	TRBJ1-4	-	TGCGCCAGCAGCCAGGACGGCAGGGGACCAGAAAAACTGTTTTTT	CASSQDGRGPEKLFF
TRBV18	-	TRBJ1-1	TRBD1	TGTGCCAGCTCGCCCGGACAGGGAGGAAGCACTGAAGCTTTCTTT	CASSPGQGGSTEAFF
TRBV7-2	-	TRBJ1-5	-	TGTGCCAGCAGCCGGGGAAGCAATCAGCCCCAGCATTTT	CASSRGSNQPQHF
TRBV18	-	TRBJ2-2	-	TGTGCCAGCTCACCATTCACAGCTAACACCGGGGAGCTGTTTTTT	CASSPFTANTGELFF
TRBV28	-	TRBJ2-4	TRBD1	TGTGCCAGCACCGGACAGGGGTTCACCAAAAACATTCAGTACTTC	CASTGQGFTKNIQYF
TRBV25-1	-	TRBJ1-2	TRBD1	TGTGCCAGCAGTGAACCCGGGACAGGTAATCGCTACACCTTC	CASSEPGTGNRYTF
TRBV19	-	TRBJ2-7	TRBD2	TGTGCCAGTAGTACGAGACCGGGACTAGCGACCTACGAGCAGTACTTC	CASSTRPGLATYEQYF
TRBV19	-	TRBJ2-4	-	TGTGCCAGTAGTATAACCAGGGTTGGAAACATTCAGTACTTC	CASSITRVGNIQYF
TRBV6-1	-	TRBJ2-7	TRBD2	TGTGCCAGCACCATAGCGGGAGTGATCTACGAGCAGTACTTC	CASTIAGVIYEQYF
TRBV5-1	-	TRBJ1-2	-	TGCGCCAGCAGCTTGGGGACAGACCATTATGGCTACACCTTC	CASSLGTDHYGYTF
TRBV9	-	TRBJ2-1	-	TGTGCCAGCAGCTCTGTCAACAGAGACAATGAGCAGTTCTTC	CASSSVNRDNEQFF
TRBV5-1	-	TRBJ2-7	TRBD1	TGCGCCAGCAGCCCATCGACAGGGGTAGGGCAGGGGCAGTACTTC	CASSPSTGVGQGQYF
TRBV27	-	TRBJ2-3	TRBD2	TGTGCCAGCAGTTTAATGGTAGCGGGAACGCGCACAGATACGCAGTATTTT	CASSLMVAGTRTDTQYF
TRBV4-3	-	TRBJ2-1	-	TGCGCCAGCAGCCAGGGCCGAGTGAATGAGCAGTTCTTC	CASSQGRVNEQFF
TRBV11-2	-	TRBJ2-4	TRBD1	TGTGCCAGCAGCTTCCGGGACAGGGTCAAAAACATTCAGTACTTC	CASSFRDRVKNIQYF
TRBV6-1	-	TRBJ2-4	TRBD2	TGTGCCAGCAGTGAAGCGCCGGGAGGGGCCAAAAACATTCAGTACTTC	CASSEAPGGAKNIQYF
TRBV5-5	-	TRBJ1-6	-	TGTGCCAGCAGCTTTCCTGGAGGGGGGGCCCTCCACTTT	CASSFPGGGALHF
TRBV15	-	TRBJ2-3	TRBD2	TGTGCCACCAGCAGAGAACTAGCGGGGGTAGATACGCAGTATTTT	CATSRELAGVDTQYF
TRBV10-3	-	TRBJ1-1	TRBD1	TGTGCCATCAGTGAGTCGTTAGGGGGCACAATGAACACTGAAGCTTTCTTT	CAISESLGGTMNTEAFF
TRBV9	-	TRBJ2-5	-	TGTGCCAGCAGCGCGGGACCAGGGGTGGAGACCCAGTACTTC	CASSAGPGVETQYF
TRBV4-2	-	TRBJ2-5	TRBD2	TGTGCCAGCAGCTACGGGAGGAAAGAGACCCAGTACTTC	CASSYGRKETQYF
TRBV6-5	-	TRBJ2-7	TRBD1	TGTGCCAGCAGTAGCCCTGCAGGGGGTAACGAGCAGTACTTC	CASSSPAGGNEQYF
TRBV2	-	TRBJ1-3	TRBD1	TGTGCCTCCAGCGGGCAAACAGGGGCTGGAAACACCATATATTTT	CASSGQTGAGNTIYF
TRBV21-1	-	TRBJ1-6	-	TGTGCCAGCAGCAAAGGGACAGGATATTCACCCCTCCACTTT	CASSKGTGYSPLHF
TRBV28	-	TRBJ2-7	TRBD1	TGTGCCAGCAGTTTTGGGTCTTGGAGGGGACAGGGAAGCGTCGAGCAGTACTTC	CASSFGSWRGQGSVEQYF
TRBV28	-	TRBJ1-2	-	TGTGCCAGCAGTTTCCGGGATTCCTATGGCTACACCTTC	CASSFRDSYGYTF
TRBV7-3	-	TRBJ1-3	-	TGTGCCAGCAGCTCTTACGGACTCTCTGGAAACACCATATATTTT	CASSSYGLSGNTIYF
TRBV11-3	-	TRBJ2-1	TRBD2	TGTGCCAGCAGCTTAGAACGGGGGGCCTACAATGAGCAGTTCTTC	CASSLERGAYNEQFF
TRBV5-4	once	TRBJ2-5	-	TGTGCCAGCAGCCCAAGACTAGACAGACTGGAGACCCAGTACTTC	CASSPRLDRLETQYF
TRBV6-1	-	TRBJ1-1	-	TGTGCCAGCAGCCTAAATCGGGCGGGGGCTTTCTTT	CASSLNRAGAFF